Listed below are T cell receptor beta chains from one sample, sequenced in a study of T cells in Graves' hyperthyroidism and ophthalmopathy. Using its own MiXCR run on the multiplex PCR reads, TCRdb lists one record per CDR3 protein. The sample includes more than 450,000 distinct CDR3 sequences, just under 20% of them seen just once. Material: blood. These receptors all come from a man aged 40-55 years with Graves' ophthalmopathy. Both conserved end residues are part of each CDR3. Fields, in order: clone size, D gene, J gene, V gene, CDR3 length, CDR3 DNA, CDR3 protein. A D gene is named only where the DNA matches it firmly. A row's size may be missing; if present it is once, few, many or a size class.

abundance: NA
d_gene: TRBD2
j_gene: TRBJ2-3
v_gene: TRBV5-6
len: 16
CDR3nt: TGTGCCAGCAGCCGGTGGCTAGCGGGGCTCACAGATACGCAGTATTTT
CDR3aa: CASSRWLAGLTDTQYF

abundance: many
d_gene: NA
j_gene: TRBJ1-1
v_gene: TRBV18
len: 14
CDR3nt: TGTGCCAGCTCACCCCGACGGGGGGGAACTGAAGCTTTCTTT
CDR3aa: CASSPRRGGTEAFF

abundance: NA
d_gene: NA
j_gene: TRBJ2-7
v_gene: TRBV5-6
len: 12
CDR3nt: TGTGCCAGCAGCTTGGCTACGGGAGAGCAGTACTTC
CDR3aa: CASSLATGEQYF

abundance: NA
d_gene: NA
j_gene: TRBJ2-7
v_gene: TRBV27
len: 14
CDR3nt: TGTGCCAGCAGTTCGTACAGTCTCTCCTACGAGCAGTACTTC
CDR3aa: CASSSYSLSYEQYF

abundance: few
d_gene: NA
j_gene: TRBJ1-1
v_gene: TRBV29-1
len: 11
CDR3nt: TGCAGCGTGTACAGGGTCCCTGAAGCTTTCTTT
CDR3aa: CSVYRVPEAFF

abundance: NA
d_gene: NA
j_gene: TRBJ2-5
v_gene: TRBV9
len: 15
CDR3nt: TGTGCCAGCAGCGTAGATCTAGGACAAGCGGAGACCCAGTACTTC
CDR3aa: CASSVDLGQAETQYF

abundance: few
d_gene: NA
j_gene: TRBJ1-6
v_gene: TRBV7-2
len: 17
CDR3nt: TGTGCCAGCAGCTTAGGACCCCTGCGGCAGGTGGATTCACCCCTCCACTTT
CDR3aa: CASSLGPLRQVDSPLHF

abundance: few
d_gene: NA
j_gene: TRBJ1-2
v_gene: TRBV27
len: 11
CDR3nt: TGTGCCATCCGGGGTGGCTATGGCTACACCTTC
CDR3aa: CAIRGGYGYTF

abundance: many
d_gene: TRBD2
j_gene: TRBJ2-7
v_gene: TRBV2
len: 14
CDR3nt: TGTGCCAGCAGTGAGAGGACTAGCTCCTACGAGCAGTACTTC
CDR3aa: CASSERTSSYEQYF

abundance: many
d_gene: NA
j_gene: TRBJ2-1
v_gene: TRBV2
len: 17
CDR3nt: TGTGCCAGCAGCTTTCCCGGGAAACGAACAGTGTACAATGAGCAGTTCTTC
CDR3aa: CASSFPGKRTVYNEQFF

abundance: NA
d_gene: NA
j_gene: TRBJ1-2
v_gene: TRBV20-1
len: 10
CDR3nt: TGCCAGTCCCGGGACTATGGCTACACCTTC
CDR3aa: CQSRDYGYTF

abundance: few
d_gene: NA
j_gene: TRBJ2-2
v_gene: TRBV7-8
len: 15
CDR3nt: TGTGCCAGCACGTACGGGACTGCGGGCACCGGGGAGCTGTTTTTT
CDR3aa: CASTYGTAGTGELFF

abundance: NA
d_gene: NA
j_gene: TRBJ1-4
v_gene: TRBV20-1
len: 14
CDR3nt: TGCAGTGCTAGACGACCTGATACAGGGGAAAAACTGTTTTTT
CDR3aa: CSARRPDTGEKLFF

abundance: many
d_gene: TRBD2
j_gene: TRBJ2-1
v_gene: TRBV11-3
len: 17
CDR3nt: TGTGCCAGCAGCTTGAGGAGCGGGGATAGCTCCTACAATGAGCAGTTCTTC
CDR3aa: CASSLRSGDSSYNEQFF

abundance: few
d_gene: NA
j_gene: TRBJ1-1
v_gene: TRBV20-1
len: 14
CDR3nt: TGCAGTGCTAGGGACCTCGAAGTTGGCACTGAAGCTTTCTTT
CDR3aa: CSARDLEVGTEAFF

abundance: few
d_gene: NA
j_gene: TRBJ2-1
v_gene: TRBV20-1
len: 12
CDR3nt: TGCAGTGCTAGGTGGGGGGCTCGTGAGCAGTTCTTC
CDR3aa: CSARWGAREQFF

abundance: NA
d_gene: TRBD2
j_gene: TRBJ2-3
v_gene: TRBV9
len: 16
CDR3nt: TGTGCCAGCAGCGTAGGGACTAGCGGGGCCGCAGATACGCAGTATTTT
CDR3aa: CASSVGTSGAADTQYF